This T cell receptor beta chain came from a study of OX40 agonist ivuxolimab in advanced cancers. Study as a whole: Hepatocellular carcinoma, melanoma, renal cell or head and neck cancer was diagnosed in the dose-escalation patients.

A note on this clone: The antigen remains unidentified.

Germline-derived CDR1 and CDR2 are MNHEY and SMNVEV (reference sequence). Trimming shortened V by 4 bases and J by 9 bases, and 19 bases separated the two germline ends. This CDR3 spans 14 amino acids. The protocol was immunoSEQ multiplex PCR, while the TCRdb copy is restricted to in-frame clones and leaves out a portion. Of about 100,000 clones in the sample, approximately 94% were seen once. Study results and caveats: More expanded clones were seen, on average, in CD8+ T cells than in CD4+. There was clonal expansion of CD4+ and CD8+ blood T cells by week 6 at 0.1 to 3.0 mg/kg.

Sequencing used CD4+ or CD8+ T cells sorted from blood, obtained in a trial of the OX40 agonist ivuxolimab. The receptor comes from an adult with an advanced solid tumor such as melanoma, head and neck, liver or kidney cancer. The V and J genes are TRBV27 and TRBJ2-7, with D perhaps given as TRBD1 or TRBD2 (5 bases each). The CDR3 DNA follows: TGTGCCAGCAGTTCCGGGACGGACCAGAGGCGGCAGTACTTC. Protein sequence: CASSSGTDQRRQYF.